The 4 T cell receptor beta chains presented below share a single source sample, sequenced in a study of neurological immune-mediated disorders (dated by TCRdb to between 2018 and 2021). The library was obtained by 5' RACE. Sequencing relied on an Illumina HiSeq 2500. Using fastp trimming at Q25 and MiXCR clonotype assembly, TCRdb reanalyzed the public sequencing data and kept in-frame beta chains. Rows matching on CDR3 protein sequence are summarized as one entry with the most common DNA and genes. This sample comprises some 26,000 distinct CDR3 sequences, under 8% of them detected only once. The biggest ten clones account for roughly 9% of the sample. Sequenced input: PBMCs. All receptors derive from a woman between 50 and 59 years old in good health.

This clonotype came up many times. The chain joins TRBV4-1 to TRBJ2-2, with 7 positions matching TRBD1. The junction had 2 bases not matched to a gene; V was cut back by 2 bases and J by 5 bases. CDR3 size: 14 residues. Germline V gene data show CDR1 as MGHRA and CDR2 as YSYEKL. The CDR3 region has the DNA TGCGCCAGCAGCCAAACACAGGGGACCGGGGAGCTGTTTTTT. Protein: CASSQTQGTGELFF.

This clonotype was counted many times. This chain uses TRBV29-1 with TRBJ1-2, with D possibly TRBD1 on 5 matching bases. Germline V gene data show CDR1 as SQVTM and CDR2 as ANQGSEA. This CDR3 comprises 12 residues. The CDR3 protein is CSLNKGPYGYTF. The DNA for the CDR3 is TGCTCCTTGAATAAGGGACCTTATGGCTACACCTTC.

This clonotype qualifies as medium-sized. CDR3 bases: TGTGCCAGCAGTTTAGACGCGGAGGCGGGTGAGCAGTTCTTC. This gives the protein CASSLDAEAGEQFF. The chain uses TRBV12-3 or TRBV12-4 and TRBJ2-1, with D maybe TRBD2 (5 bases). The CDR3 has 14 amino acids. Trimming removed 1 base at V and 9 bases at J, with 13 bases between.

This clonotype has ten or more counts. This chain links TRBV20-1 with TRBJ1-5; D gene unclear. The germline gives CDR1 DFQATT, CDR2 SNEGSKA (reference sequence). The V end was cut by 4 bases, the J end by 0 bases, with 10 bases between. The CDR3 length is 14 residues. The CDR3 sequence: CSAMTVTSNQPQHF. The DNA for the CDR3 is TGCAGTGCTATGACGGTAACTAGCAATCAGCCCCAGCATTTT.